Detailed here is one T cell receptor (beta chain). These data come from a study of blood T cell repertoires in COVID-19. Study background: From the United States, Italy and Spain came samples of acute and convalescent COVID-19.

The protocol was immunoSEQ multiplex PCR, while the TCRdb copy is restricted to in-frame clones and leaves out a portion. Of about 270,000 clones in the sample, about 85% are singletons; the top ten hold over 3.5%. Sequencing was carried out using peripheral blood. The TCR comes from a woman aged 50 to 60 with active or convalescent COVID-19.

This chain's CDR3 is CASSTSTKQGPFYGYTF. The CDR3 DNA reads as TGTGCCAGCAGTACCAGCACGAAACAGGGCCCCTTCTATGGCTACACCTTC. The chain combines TRBV27 with TRBJ1-2; tentatively, D is TRBD1 (6 bases). Germline V gives CDR1 MNHEY, CDR2 SMNVEV (reference sequence). This CDR3 is 17 amino acids long. Trimming took off 5 bases at V and 4 bases at J, with 23 bases between the two ends.